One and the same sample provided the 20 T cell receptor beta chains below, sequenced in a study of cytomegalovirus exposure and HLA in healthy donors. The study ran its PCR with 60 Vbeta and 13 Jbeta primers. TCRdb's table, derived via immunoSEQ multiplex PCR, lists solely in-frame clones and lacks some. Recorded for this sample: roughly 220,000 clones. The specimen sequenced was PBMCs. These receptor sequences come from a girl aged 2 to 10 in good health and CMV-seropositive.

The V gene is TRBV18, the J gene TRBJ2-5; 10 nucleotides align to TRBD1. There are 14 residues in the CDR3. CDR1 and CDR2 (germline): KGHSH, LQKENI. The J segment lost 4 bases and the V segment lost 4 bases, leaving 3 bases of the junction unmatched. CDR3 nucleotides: TGTGCCAGCTCACATGACAGGGGGCGAGAGACCCAGTACTTC. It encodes CASSHDRGRETQYF.

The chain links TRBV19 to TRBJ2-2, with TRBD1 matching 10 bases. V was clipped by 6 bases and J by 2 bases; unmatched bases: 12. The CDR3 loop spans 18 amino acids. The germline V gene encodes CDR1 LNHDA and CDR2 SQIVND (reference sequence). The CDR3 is CASSRGDRGSLNTGELFF. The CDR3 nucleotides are TGTGCCAGTAGCAGAGGGGACAGGGGATCCCTTAACACCGGGGAGCTGTTTTTT.

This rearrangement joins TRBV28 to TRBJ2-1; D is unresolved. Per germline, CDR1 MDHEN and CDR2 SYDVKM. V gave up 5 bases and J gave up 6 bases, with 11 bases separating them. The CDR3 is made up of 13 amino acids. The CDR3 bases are TGTGCCAGCAGTGCAGAGGCTCTCAATGAGCAGTTCTTC. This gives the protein CASSAEALNEQFF.

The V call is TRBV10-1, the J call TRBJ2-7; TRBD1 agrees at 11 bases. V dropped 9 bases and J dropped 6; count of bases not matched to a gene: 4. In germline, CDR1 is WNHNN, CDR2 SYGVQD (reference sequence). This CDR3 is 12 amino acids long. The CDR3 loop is CASSGTGGEQYF. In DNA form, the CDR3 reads TGCGCCAGTTCCGGGACAGGGGGCGAGCAGTACTTC.

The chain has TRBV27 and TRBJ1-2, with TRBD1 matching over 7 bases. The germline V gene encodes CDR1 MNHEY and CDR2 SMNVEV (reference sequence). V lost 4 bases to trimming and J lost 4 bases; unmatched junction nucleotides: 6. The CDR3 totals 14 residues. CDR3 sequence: CASSSRTGLYGYTF. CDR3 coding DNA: TGTGCCAGCAGTTCTAGGACAGGCCTCTATGGCTACACCTTC.

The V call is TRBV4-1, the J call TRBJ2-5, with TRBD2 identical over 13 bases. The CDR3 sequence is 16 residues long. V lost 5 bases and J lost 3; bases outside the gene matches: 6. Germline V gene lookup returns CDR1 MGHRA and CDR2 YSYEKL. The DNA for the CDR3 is TGCGCCAGCAGCTTCACTAGCGGGAGGGCCGAAGAGACCCAGTACTTC. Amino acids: CASSFTSGRAEETQYF.

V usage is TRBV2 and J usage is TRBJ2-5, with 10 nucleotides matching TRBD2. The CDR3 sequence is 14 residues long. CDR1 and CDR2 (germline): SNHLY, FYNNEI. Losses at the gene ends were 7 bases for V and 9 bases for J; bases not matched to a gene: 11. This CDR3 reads CASTGRASGSSQYF. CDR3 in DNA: TGTGCCAGCACTGGACGGGCTAGCGGGAGTTCCCAGTACTTC.

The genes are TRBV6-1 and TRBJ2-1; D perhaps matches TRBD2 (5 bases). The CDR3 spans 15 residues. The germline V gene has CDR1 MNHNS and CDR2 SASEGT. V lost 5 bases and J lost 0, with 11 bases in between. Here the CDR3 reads CASSIAKSSYNEQFF. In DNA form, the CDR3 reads TGTGCCAGCAGTATAGCGAAAAGCTCCTACAATGAGCAGTTCTTC.

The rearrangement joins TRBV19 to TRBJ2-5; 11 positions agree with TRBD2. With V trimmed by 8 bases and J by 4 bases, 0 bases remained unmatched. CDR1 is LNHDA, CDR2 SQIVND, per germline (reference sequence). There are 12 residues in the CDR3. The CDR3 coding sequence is TGTGCCAGTGGACTAGCGGGAGAGACCCAGTACTTC. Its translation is CASGLAGETQYF.

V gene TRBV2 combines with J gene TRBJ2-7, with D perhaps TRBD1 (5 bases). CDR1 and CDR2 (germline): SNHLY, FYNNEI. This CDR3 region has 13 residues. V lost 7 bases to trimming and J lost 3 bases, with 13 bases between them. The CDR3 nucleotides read TGTGCCAGCAATCGGCAGGGTTTCTACGAGCAGTACTTC. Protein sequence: CASNRQGFYEQYF.

DNA of the CDR3: TGTGCCATCAGTGAGTTGGATGCTAGAGACAATGAGCAGTTCTTC. Amino acid sequence: CAISELDARDNEQFF. The chain combines TRBV10-3 with TRBJ2-1; unclear D gene. Trimming took off 1 base at V and 5 bases at J, with 12 bases between the two ends. CDR3 size: 15 residues. Germline CDR1 is ENHRY and CDR2 is SYGVKD.

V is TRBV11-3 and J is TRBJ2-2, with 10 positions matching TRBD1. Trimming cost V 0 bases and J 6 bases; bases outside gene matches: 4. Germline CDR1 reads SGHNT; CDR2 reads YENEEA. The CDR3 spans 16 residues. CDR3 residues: CASSLDYDRGPGELFF. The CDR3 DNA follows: TGTGCCAGCAGCTTAGATTACGACAGGGGGCCCGGGGAGCTGTTTTTT.

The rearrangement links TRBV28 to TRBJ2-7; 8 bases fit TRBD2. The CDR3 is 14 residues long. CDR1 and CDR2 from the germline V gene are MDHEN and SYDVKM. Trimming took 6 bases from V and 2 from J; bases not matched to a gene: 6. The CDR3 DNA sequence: TGTGCCAGCAGGTTAGAGCGGGGGCCCTACGAGCAGTACTTC. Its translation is CASRLERGPYEQYF.

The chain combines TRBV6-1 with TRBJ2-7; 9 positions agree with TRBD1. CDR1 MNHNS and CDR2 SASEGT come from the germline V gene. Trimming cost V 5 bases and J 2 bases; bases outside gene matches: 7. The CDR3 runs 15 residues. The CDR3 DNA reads TGTGCCAGCAGTCTTAGGGGGACAGGGCCCTACGAGCAGTACTTC. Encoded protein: CASSLRGTGPYEQYF.

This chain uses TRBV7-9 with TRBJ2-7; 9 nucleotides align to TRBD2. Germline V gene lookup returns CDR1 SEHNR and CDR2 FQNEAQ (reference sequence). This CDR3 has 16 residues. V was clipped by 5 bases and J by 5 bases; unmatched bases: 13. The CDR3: CASSHRDTGTSHEQYF. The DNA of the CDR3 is TGTGCCAGCAGCCACCGGGACACCGGGACTAGCCACGAGCAGTACTTC.

The chain's CDR3 is CASSTFYGLAGGPFPNIQYF. The CDR3 nucleotides read TGTGCCAGCAGTACCTTCTACGGACTAGCGGGAGGGCCGTTTCCCAACATTCAGTACTTC. The chain is built from TRBV28 and TRBJ2-4; the match to TRBD2 covers 15 bases. CDR3 length: 20 residues. V trimming: 5 bases; J trimming: 7 bases; junction bases outside the gene matches: 18. In germline, CDR1 is MDHEN, CDR2 SYDVKM.

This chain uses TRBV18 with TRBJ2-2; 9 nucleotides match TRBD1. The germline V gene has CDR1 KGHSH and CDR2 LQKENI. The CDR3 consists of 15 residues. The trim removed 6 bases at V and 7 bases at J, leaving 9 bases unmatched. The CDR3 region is CASSPGQGVDGELFF. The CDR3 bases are TGTGCCAGCTCGCCGGGACAGGGTGTAGACGGGGAGCTGTTTTTT.

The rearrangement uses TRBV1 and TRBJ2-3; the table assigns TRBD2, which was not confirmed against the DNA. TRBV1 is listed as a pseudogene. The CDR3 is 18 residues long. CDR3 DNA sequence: TGCACCAGCAGCCCAACCGATAGCGGGAGGGAACCCACAGATACGCAGTATTTT. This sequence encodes CTSSPTDSGREPTDTQYF.

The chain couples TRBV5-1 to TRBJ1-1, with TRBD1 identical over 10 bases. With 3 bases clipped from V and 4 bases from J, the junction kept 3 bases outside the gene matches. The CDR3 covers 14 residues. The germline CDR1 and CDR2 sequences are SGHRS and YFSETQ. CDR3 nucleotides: TGCGCCAGCAGCTGGACAGGGGGGGGCACTGAAGCTTTCTTT. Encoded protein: CASSWTGGGTEAFF.

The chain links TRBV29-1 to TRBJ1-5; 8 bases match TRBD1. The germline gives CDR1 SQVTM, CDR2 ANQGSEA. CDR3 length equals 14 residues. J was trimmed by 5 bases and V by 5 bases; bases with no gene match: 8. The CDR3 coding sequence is TGCAGCGTTACCATGGGACAGGCATATCAGCCCCAGCATTTT. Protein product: CSVTMGQAYQPQHF.